This T cell receptor beta chain is from a study of T cells after yellow fever vaccination. Study context: Low-cell-number fractions underwent preparation using SMART-Seq v4 Ultra Low Input.

TCRdb re-analysed the 5' RACE reads in MiXCR, keeping a single row per CDR3 protein. The repertoire has around 25,000 distinct CDR3 sequences, approximately 4.8% of them found once; the top ten carry approximately 40%. This CDR3 is built from 16 residues. With 2 bases clipped from V and 4 bases from J, the junction kept 6 bases outside the gene matches. CDR1 is SGHRS, CDR2 YFSETQ, per germline. Many counts were recorded for this clonotype. Study results and limitations: Clones from primary vaccination mostly reappeared after the booster (around 97% CD4, around 90% CD8).

The sequence came from a man aged 18 to 29 who received the YFV17D yellow fever vaccine. Sequencing was performed on PBMCs, either bulk or a sorted T-cell subset (CD4+, CD8+, memory, or dextramer-sorted; not recorded which), taken on the day of the yellow fever booster vaccination. The rearrangement links TRBV5-1 to TRBJ2-1; 10 positions match TRBD2. The chain's CDR3 is CASSLETLAGYNEQFF. The CDR3 nucleotides are TGCGCCAGCAGCTTAGAGACACTAGCGGGGTACAATGAGCAGTTCTTC. The complete variable domain, with remaining parts taken from reference TRBV5-1 and TRBJ2-1, reads KAGVTQTPRYLIKTRGQQVTLSCSPISGHRSVSWYQQTPGQGLQFLFEYFSETQRNKGNFPGRFSGRQFSNSRSEMNVSTLELGDSALYLCASSLETLAGYNEQFFGPGTRLTVL.